The 6 T cell receptor beta chains presented below share a single source sample, sequenced in a study of T cell changes during pregnancy in multiple sclerosis. Sequencing used immunoSEQ multiplex PCR; TCRdb keeps in-frame clones, though not all of them. Of about 80,000 clones detected, 92% appear once; the ten largest clones hold 1.4% to 1.5%. Sequences were derived from peripheral blood, sampled before pregnancy. The receptor set was obtained from a female donor with multiple sclerosis, enrolled in a pregnancy study.

This chain connects TRBV7-9 to TRBJ2-3; D uncertain. V lost 5 bases and J lost 6, with 9 bases in between. Germline CDR1 reads SEHNR; CDR2 reads FQNEAQ (reference sequence). This CDR3 spans 12 amino acids. CDR3 protein: CASSPQLDTQYF. CDR3 bases: TGTGCCAGCAGCCCCCAGTTGGATACGCAGTATTTT.

V and J are TRBV19 and TRBJ2-7; TRBD2 matches at 13 bases. The CDR3 is made up of 17 amino acids. V lost 5 bases and J lost 5; bases outside the gene matches: 12. Germline lookup yields CDR1 LNHDA and CDR2 SQIVND (reference sequence). This CDR3 is CASSQGLAGAIGNEQYF. In DNA form, the CDR3 reads TGTGCCAGTAGTCAAGGACTAGCGGGGGCGATCGGTAACGAGCAGTACTTC. Drawing the rest from reference TRBV19 and TRBJ2-7, the complete variable domain is DGGITQSPKYLFRKEGQNVTLSCEQNLNHDAMYWYRQDPGQGLRLIYYSQIVNDFQKGDIAEGYSVSREKKESFPLTVTSAQKNPTAFYLCASSQGLAGAIGNEQYFGPGTRLTVT.

This chain connects TRBV29-1 to TRBJ2-7; 11 bases align to TRBD2. CDR3 length: 13 amino acids. The J segment lost 4 bases and the V segment lost 6 bases, leaving 5 bases of the junction unmatched. Germline CDR1 is SQVTM and CDR2 is ANQGSEA. The CDR3 is CSVGTSGRYEQYF. CDR3 coding DNA: TGCAGCGTCGGGACTAGCGGTCGATACGAGCAGTACTTC.

The V and J genes are TRBV9 and TRBJ2-5, with D possibly matching TRBD2 (6 bases). Germline loops: CDR1 SGDLS, CDR2 YYNGEE. This CDR3 is built from 15 residues. V was shortened by 6 bases and J by 4 bases, with 19 bases between the two germline ends. The CDR3 DNA is TGTGCCAGCACCGAGGGGCTACTGGGGGGAGAGACCCAGTACTTC. Translated: CASTEGLLGGETQYF.

This clone was counted between two and nine times. This chain uses TRBV11-1 with TRBJ2-2; 7 bases fit TRBD1. This CDR3 has 14 amino acids. Germline loops: CDR1 SGHAT, CDR2 FQDESV (reference sequence). After removal of 3 bases from V and 3 bases from J, the junction contained 1 base not matched to a gene. CDR3 sequence (DNA): TGTGCCAGCAGCTTTACAGGGGACACCGGGGAGCTGTTTTTT. It yields the protein CASSFTGDTGELFF. Drawing the rest from reference TRBV11-1 and TRBJ2-2, the complete variable domain is EAEVAQSPRYKITEKSQAVAFWCDPISGHATLYWYRQILGQGPELLVQFQDESVVDDSQLPKDRFSAERLKGVDSTLKIQPAELGDSAMYLCASSFTGDTGELFFGEGSRLTVL.

This chain links TRBV2 with TRBJ2-7; D is uncertain. Between the trimmed V and J ends, which lost 1 base and 6 bases, there was a span of 4 bases. Looked up from germline, CDR1 is SNHLY and CDR2 is FYNNEI. The CDR3 is 11 amino acids. The CDR3 here is CASSEVSEQYF. The DNA for the CDR3 is TGTGCCAGCAGTGAAGTGAGCGAGCAGTACTTC. The variable domain in full, with the rest retrieved from reference TRBV2 and TRBJ2-7, is EPEVTQTPSHQVTQMGQEVILRCVPISNHLYFYWYRQILGQKVEFLVSFYNNEISEKSEIFDDQFSVERPDGSNFTLKIRSTKLEDSAMYFCASSEVSEQYFGPGTRLTVT.